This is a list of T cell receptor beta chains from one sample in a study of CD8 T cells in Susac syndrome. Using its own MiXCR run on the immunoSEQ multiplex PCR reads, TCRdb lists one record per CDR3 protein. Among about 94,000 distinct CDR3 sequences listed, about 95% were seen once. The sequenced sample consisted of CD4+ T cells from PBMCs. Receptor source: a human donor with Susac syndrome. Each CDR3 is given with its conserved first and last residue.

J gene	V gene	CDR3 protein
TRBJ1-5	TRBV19	CASSISSYPNQPQHF
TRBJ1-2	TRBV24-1	CATSDGEQNYGYTF
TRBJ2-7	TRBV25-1	CASSATSSTGEQYF
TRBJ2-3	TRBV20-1	CSATTPGLAGGPAQYF
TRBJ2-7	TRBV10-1	CASSDGGGVYEQYF
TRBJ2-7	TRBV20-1	CSAPGLAPNEQYF
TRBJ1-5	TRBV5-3	CARSPGGISNQPQHF
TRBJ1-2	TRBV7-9	CASSPKGQNYGYTF
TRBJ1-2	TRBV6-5	CASSPLLRQGSGYTF
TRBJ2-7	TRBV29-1	CSVPGRGYEQYF
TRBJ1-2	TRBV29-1	CSAAPEQNYGYTF
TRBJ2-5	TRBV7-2	CASSKPKETQYF
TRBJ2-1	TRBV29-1	CSVGGRPDQGEQFF
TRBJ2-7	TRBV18	CASSPPVAGASYEQYF
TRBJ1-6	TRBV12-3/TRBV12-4	CASSLGRGYSPLHF
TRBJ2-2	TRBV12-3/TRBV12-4	CASSPWLPNTGELFF
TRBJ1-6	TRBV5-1	CASSSGQDYSPLHF
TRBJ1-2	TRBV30	CAWSVLGLGGGYTF
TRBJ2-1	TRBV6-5	CASSGPGLASREQFF
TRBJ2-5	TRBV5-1	CASSIGTTQETQYF
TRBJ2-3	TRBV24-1	CATSDIHTDTQYF
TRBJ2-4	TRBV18	CASSQDRGDIQYF
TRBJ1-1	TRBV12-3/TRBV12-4	CASIQAMNTEAFF
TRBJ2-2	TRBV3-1	CASSQKQGGGGELFF
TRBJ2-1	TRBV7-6	CASSLQLAGNNEQFF
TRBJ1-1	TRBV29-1	CSSRVNPGDTEAFF
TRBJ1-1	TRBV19	CASRHRDPSNTEAFF
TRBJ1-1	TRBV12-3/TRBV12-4	CASSPWNTEAFF
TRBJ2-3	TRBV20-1	CSAEGRGGQVDTQYF